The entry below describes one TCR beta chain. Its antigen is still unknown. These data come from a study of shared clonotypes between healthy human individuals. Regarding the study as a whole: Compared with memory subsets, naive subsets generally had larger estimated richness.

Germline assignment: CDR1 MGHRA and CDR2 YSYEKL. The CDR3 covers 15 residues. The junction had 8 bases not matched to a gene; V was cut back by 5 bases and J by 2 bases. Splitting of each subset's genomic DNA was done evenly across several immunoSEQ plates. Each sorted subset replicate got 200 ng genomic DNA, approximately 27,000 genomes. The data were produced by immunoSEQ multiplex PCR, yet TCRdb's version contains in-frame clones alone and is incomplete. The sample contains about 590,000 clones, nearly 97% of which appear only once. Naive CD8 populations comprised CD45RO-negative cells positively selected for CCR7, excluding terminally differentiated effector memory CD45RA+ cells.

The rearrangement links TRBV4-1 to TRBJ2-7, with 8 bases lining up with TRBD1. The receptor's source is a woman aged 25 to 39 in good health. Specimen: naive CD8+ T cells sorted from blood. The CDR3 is CASSERQGLTYEQYF. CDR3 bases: TGCGCCAGCAGCGAACGACAGGGGCTAACCTACGAGCAGTACTTC.